This T cell receptor (beta chain) emerged from a study of blood T cell repertoires in COVID-19. Study information: The origin of the acute and convalescent COVID-19 samples was the United States, Italy and Spain.

Study processing details: For nucleated cells, counts were estimated from reference gene primer amplification. Clones were read by immunoSEQ multiplex PCR, and TCRdb kept only the in-frame ones, dropping some. The V and J calls and clone size were taken over from that table, and D and trimming were inferred from the DNA. The repertoire holds around 53,000 clones, with around nine tenths as singletons. Trimming removed 7 bases from V and 1 base from J, with 10 bases in between. This CDR3 contains 14 residues. Germline assignment: CDR1 SGHVS and CDR2 FQNEAQ. This receptor was taken from a man in his fifties with acute or convalescent COVID-19. Specimen: peripheral blood. The gene calls are TRBV7-8 and TRBJ2-2; no clear D. As DNA, the CDR3 is TGTGCCAGCATAACTGATGGGAACACCGGGGAGCTGTTTTTT. Translating gives CASITDGNTGELFF. The whole variable domain, filled in from reference TRBV7-8 and TRBJ2-2, reads GAGVSQSPRYKVAKRGQDVALRCDPISGHVSLFWYQQALGQGPEFLTYFQNEAQLDKSGLPSDRFFAERPEGSVSTLKIQRTQQEDSAVYLCASITDGNTGELFFGEGSRLTVL.